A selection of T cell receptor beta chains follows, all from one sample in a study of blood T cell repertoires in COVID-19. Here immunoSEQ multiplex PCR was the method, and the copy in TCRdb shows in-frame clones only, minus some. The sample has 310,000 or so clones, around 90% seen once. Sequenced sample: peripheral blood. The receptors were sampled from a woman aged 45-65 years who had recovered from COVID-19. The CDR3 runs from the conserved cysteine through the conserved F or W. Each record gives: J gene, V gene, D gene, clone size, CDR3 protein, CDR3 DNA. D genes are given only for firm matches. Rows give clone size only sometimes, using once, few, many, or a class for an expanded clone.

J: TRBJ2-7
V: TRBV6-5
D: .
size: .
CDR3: CASRPEGLSPYEQYF
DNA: TGTGCCAGCCGACCTGAGGGCCTCTCACCCTACGAGCAGTACTTC

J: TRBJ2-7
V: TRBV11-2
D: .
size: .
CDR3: CASSLGAPYEQYF
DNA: TGTGCCAGCAGCTTAGGCGCCCCCTACGAGCAGTACTTC

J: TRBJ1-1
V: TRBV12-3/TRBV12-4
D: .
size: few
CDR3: CASSLFQNTEAFF
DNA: TGTGCCAGCAGTTTATTCCAGAACACTGAAGCTTTCTTT

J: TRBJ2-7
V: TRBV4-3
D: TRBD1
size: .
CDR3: CASSLRPRDSYEQYF
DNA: TGCGCCAGCAGCCTTCGACCCCGGGACAGCTACGAGCAGTACTTC

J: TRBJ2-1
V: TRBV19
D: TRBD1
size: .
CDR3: CASTRTGSDEQFF
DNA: TGTGCCAGTACTCGGACAGGGTCCGATGAGCAGTTCTTC

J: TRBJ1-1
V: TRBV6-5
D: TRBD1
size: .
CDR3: CATHRGSEAFF
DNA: TGTGCCACCCACAGGGGAAGTGAAGCTTTCTTT

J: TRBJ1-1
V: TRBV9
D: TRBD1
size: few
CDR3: CASSGTGKRSEAFF
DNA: TGTGCCAGCAGCGGGACAGGGAAACGCTCTGAAGCTTTCTTT

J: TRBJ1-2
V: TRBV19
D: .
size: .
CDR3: CASSHPVFYGYTF
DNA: TGTGCCAGTAGTCACCCAGTGTTCTATGGCTACACCTTC

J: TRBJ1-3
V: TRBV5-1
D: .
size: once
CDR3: CASRITGSGNTIYF
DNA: TGCGCCAGCAGAATAACAGGGTCTGGAAACACCATATATTTT

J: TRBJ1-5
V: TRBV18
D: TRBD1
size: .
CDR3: CASSRDRGTYQPQHF
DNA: TGTGCCAGCTCGAGAGACAGGGGTACATATCAGCCCCAGCATTTT

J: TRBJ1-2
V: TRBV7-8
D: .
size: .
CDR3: CASSLGQPVGYGYTF
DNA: TGTGCCAGCAGCTTAGGACAGCCGGTGGGGTATGGCTACACCTTC

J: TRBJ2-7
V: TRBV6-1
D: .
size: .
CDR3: CASSPGANEQYF
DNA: TGTGCCAGCAGCCCAGGGGCCAACGAGCAGTACTTC

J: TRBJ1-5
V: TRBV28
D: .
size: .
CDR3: CASSLEVGFSNQPQHF
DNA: TGTGCCAGCAGTTTGGAGGTGGGGTTTAGCAATCAGCCCCAGCATTTT

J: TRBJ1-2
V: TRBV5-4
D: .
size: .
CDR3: CASSSAGGGDYGYTF
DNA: TGTGCCAGCAGCTCCGCGGGGGGTGGGGACTATGGCTACACCTTC

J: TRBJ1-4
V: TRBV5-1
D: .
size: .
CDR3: CASSLALEGADEKLFF
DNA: TGCGCCAGCAGCTTGGCCCTCGAGGGAGCGGATGAAAAACTGTTTTTT

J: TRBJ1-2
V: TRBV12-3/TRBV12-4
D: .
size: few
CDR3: CASSPRVYGYTF
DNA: TGTGCCAGCAGTCCCAGGGTTTATGGCTACACCTTC

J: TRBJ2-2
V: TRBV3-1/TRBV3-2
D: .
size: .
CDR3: CASSQIGGQGELFF
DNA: TGTGCCAGCAGCCAAATCGGGGGGCAAGGGGAGCTGTTTTTT

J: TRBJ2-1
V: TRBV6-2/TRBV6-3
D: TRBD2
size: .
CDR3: CASSLEVGGAYNEQFF
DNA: TGTGCCAGCAGTCTAGAAGTCGGGGGGGCCTACAATGAGCAGTTCTTC

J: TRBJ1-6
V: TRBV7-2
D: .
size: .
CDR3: CASRDTGRNSPLHF
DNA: TGTGCCAGCAGGGATACAGGGAGAAATTCACCCCTCCACTTT